This entry describes one TCR beta chain. The data stem from a study of blood T cell repertoires in COVID-19. Whole-study context: Acute and convalescent COVID-19 samples came from the United States, Italy and Spain. Sources were T cells, B-cell-depleted T cells, or PBMCs; the material itself was cDNA or gDNA.

After removal of 6 bases from V and 4 bases from J, the junction contained 4 bases not matched to a gene. The CDR3 is 15 residues long. The germline V gene has CDR1 MGHDK and CDR2 SYGVNS. Data came from immunoSEQ multiplex PCR; TCRdb stores just in-frame clones and leaves some out. The sample includes around 99,000 clones, about three quarters of them seen just once. This TCR derives from a human donor in a cohort sampled during active or convalescent COVID-19. The genes are TRBV25-1 and TRBJ1-3, with TRBD1 matching over 12 bases. What was sequenced was peripheral blood. CDR3 in DNA: TGTGCCAGCAGGGGGACAGGGGGCTTGGGAAACACCATATATTTT. The encoded protein is CASRGTGGLGNTIYF.